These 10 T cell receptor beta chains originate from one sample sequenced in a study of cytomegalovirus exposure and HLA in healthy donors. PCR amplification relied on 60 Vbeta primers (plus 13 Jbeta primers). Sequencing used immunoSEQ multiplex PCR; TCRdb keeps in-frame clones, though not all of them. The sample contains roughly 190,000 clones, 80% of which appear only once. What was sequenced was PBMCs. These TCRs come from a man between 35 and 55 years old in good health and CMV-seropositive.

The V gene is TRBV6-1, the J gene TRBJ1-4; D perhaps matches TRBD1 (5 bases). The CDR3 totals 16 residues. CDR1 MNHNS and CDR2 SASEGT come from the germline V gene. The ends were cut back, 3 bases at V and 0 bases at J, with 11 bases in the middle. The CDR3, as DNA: TGTGCCAGCAGTGACCACCCGACAGCAACTAATGAAAAACTGTTTTTT. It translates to CASSDHPTATNEKLFF.

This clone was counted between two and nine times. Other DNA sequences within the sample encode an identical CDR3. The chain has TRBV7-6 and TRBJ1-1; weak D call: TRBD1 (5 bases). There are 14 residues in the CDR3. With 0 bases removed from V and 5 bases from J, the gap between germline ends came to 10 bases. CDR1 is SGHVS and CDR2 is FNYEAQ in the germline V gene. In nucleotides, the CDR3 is TGTGCCAGCAGCTTAGCCGACGGGGGGACTGAAGCTTTCTTT. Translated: CASSLADGGTEAFF. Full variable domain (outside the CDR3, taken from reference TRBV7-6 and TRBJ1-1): GAGVSQSPRYKVTKRGQDVALRCDPISGHVSLYWYRQALGQGPEFLTYFNYEAQQDKSGLPNDRFSAERPEGSISTLTIQRTEQRDSAMYRCASSLADGGTEAFFGQGTRLTVV.

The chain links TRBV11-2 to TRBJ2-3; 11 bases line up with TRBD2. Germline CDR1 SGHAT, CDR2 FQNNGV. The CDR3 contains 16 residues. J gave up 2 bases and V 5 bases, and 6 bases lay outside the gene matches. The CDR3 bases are TGTGCCAGCAGCCACCTAGCGGGGGGTGTCACAGATACGCAGTATTTT. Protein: CASSHLAGGVTDTQYF. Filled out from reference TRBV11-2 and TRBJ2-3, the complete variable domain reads EAGVAQSPRYKIIEKRQSVAFWCNPISGHATLYWYQQILGQGPKLLIQFQNNGVVDDSQLPKDRFSAERLKGVDSTLKIQPAKLEDSAVYLCASSHLAGGVTDTQYFGPGTRLTVL.

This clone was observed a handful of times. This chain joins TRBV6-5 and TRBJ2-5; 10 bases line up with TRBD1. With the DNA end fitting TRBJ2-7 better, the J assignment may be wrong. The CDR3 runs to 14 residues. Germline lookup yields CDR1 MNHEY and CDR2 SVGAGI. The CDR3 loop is CASSRTGGAYEQYF. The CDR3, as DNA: TGTGCCAGCAGTCGGACAGGGGGGGCCTACGAGCAGTACTTC.

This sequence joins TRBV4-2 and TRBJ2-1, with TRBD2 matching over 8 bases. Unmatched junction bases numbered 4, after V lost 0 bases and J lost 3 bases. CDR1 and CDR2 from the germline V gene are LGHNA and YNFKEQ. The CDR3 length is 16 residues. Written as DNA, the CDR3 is TGTGCCAGCAGCCAAGATCCGGGGGGGAGCTACAATGAGCAGTTCTTC. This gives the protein CASSQDPGGSYNEQFF.

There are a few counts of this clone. Here the CDR3 reads CASSVAAFYEQYF. The CDR3 nucleotides read TGTGCCAGCAGCGTAGCCGCTTTCTACGAGCAGTACTTC. This chain links TRBV6-1 with TRBJ2-7, with no clear D. Looked up from germline, CDR1 is MNHNS and CDR2 is SASEGT. V was pared by 6 bases and J by 3 bases, with 12 bases between. The length of the CDR3 is 13 residues.

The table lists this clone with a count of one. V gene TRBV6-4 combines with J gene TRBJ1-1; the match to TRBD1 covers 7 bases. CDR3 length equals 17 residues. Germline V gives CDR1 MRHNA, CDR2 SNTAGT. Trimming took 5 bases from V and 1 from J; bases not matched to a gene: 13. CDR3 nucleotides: TGTGCCAGCAGTTCCGCTGAGTCGGGGACAGCGAACACTGAAGCTTTCTTT. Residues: CASSSAESGTANTEAFF.

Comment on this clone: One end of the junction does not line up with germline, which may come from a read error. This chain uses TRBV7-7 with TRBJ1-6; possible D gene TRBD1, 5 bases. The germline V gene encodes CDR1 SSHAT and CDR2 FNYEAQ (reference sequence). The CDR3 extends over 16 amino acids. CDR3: CASSDHGGSANSPLHF. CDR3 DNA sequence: TGTGCTAGCAGCGACCACGGGGGTTCGGCTAATTCACCCCTCCACTTT.

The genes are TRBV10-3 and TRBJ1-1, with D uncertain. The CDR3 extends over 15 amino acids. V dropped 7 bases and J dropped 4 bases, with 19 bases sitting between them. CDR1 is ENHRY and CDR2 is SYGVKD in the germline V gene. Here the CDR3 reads CAITPDRRGGTEAFF. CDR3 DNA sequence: TGTGCCATCACCCCAGACCGGCGGGGTGGCACTGAAGCTTTCTTT.

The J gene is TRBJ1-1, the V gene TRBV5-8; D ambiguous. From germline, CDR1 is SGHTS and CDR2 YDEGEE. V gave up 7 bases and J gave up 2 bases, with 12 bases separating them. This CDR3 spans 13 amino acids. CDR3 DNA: TGTGCCAGCGGCAGACGGGGTAACACTGAAGCTTTCTTT. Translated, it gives CASGRRGNTEAFF.